The 24 T cell receptor beta chains below were found in one sample sequenced in a study of blood T cell repertoires in COVID-19. Clones were sequenced by immunoSEQ multiplex PCR, and TCRdb holds only the in-frame ones, with some missing. Here the sample spans about 250,000 clones, around 88% being singletons. Sequenced material: peripheral blood. The receptors come from a man aged 80 or over with acute or convalescent COVID-19.

The CDR3 loop is CASSFLWTGAYEQYF. CDR3 sequence (DNA): TGTGCCAGCAGCTTTTTGTGGACAGGGGCCTACGAGCAGTACTTC. J is TRBJ2-7 and V is TRBV5-5; 9 bases are a match to TRBD1. CDR3 length: 15 residues. Germline V CDR1 and CDR2: SGHKS, YYEKEE (reference sequence). V shed 2 bases and J 2 bases; nucleotides not matched to a gene: 5.

CDR3 nucleotides: TGCAGCGTTGCGGAGACAGGGGGAGATACGCAGTATTTT. It codes for CSVAETGGDTQYF. This chain joins TRBV29-1 and TRBJ2-3, with 9 positions matching TRBD1. V dropped 4 bases and J dropped 5; count of bases not matched to a gene: 4. From germline, CDR1 is SQVTM and CDR2 ANQGSEA. There are 13 residues in the CDR3.

This clone was counted a single time. The genes are TRBV14 and TRBJ2-1, with a weak D call TRBD1 (7 bases). CDR1 and CDR2 (germline): SGHDN, FVKESK. V was pared by 9 bases and J by 0 bases, with 12 bases between. The CDR3 has 14 amino acids. The CDR3 here is CASSGGSSYNEQFF. The CDR3, as DNA: TGTGCCAGTTCAGGGGGGTCCTCCTACAATGAGCAGTTCTTC.

The chain couples TRBV12-3 or TRBV12-4 to TRBJ1-1, with unresolved D. The CDR3 totals 12 residues. V lost 10 bases to trimming and J lost 0 bases, with 9 bases between them. CDR3 coding DNA: TGTGCCACCCGGCGGTTGAACACTGAAGCTTTCTTT. Protein product: CATRRLNTEAFF.

The chain links TRBV6-5 to TRBJ2-7; a weak D match, TRBD2 (6 bases). CDR1 is MNHEY and CDR2 is SVGAGI in the germline V gene. V was pared by 10 bases and J by 2 bases, with 12 bases between. The CDR3 runs 12 residues. CDR3 sequence reads: CATRRVAYEQYF. In DNA form, the CDR3 reads TGTGCCACCAGGAGGGTCGCCTACGAGCAGTACTTC.

CDR3 protein: CASSLNKQWAERANYGYTF. CDR3 nucleotide sequence: TGTGCCAGCAGTTTGAATAAACAGTGGGCTGAAAGAGCTAACTATGGCTACACCTTC. V is TRBV7-8 and J is TRBJ1-2; D is ambiguous. The germline CDR1 and CDR2 sequences are SGHVS and FQNEAQ. V was pared by 6 bases and J by 0 bases, with 26 bases between. The CDR3 is made up of 19 amino acids.

Points on this clone: One end of the junction does not line up with germline, which may come from a read error. The sample has other DNA sequences that encode this CDR3 too. V and J are TRBV15 and TRBJ2-2, with 9 bases aligning to TRBD2. CDR3 length equals 14 residues. Germline V gene data show CDR1 as LNHNV and CDR2 as YYDKDF (reference sequence). Here the CDR3 DNA reads TGTGCTACCAGCGGGGGGTTGAACACCGGGGAGCTGTTTTTT. Translating gives CATSGGLNTGELFF.

The chain recombines TRBV6-5 with TRBJ1-1, with 9 bases matching TRBD1. J was trimmed by 5 bases and V by 8 bases; bases with no gene match: 6. The germline V gene encodes CDR1 MNHEY and CDR2 SVGAGI. This CDR3 has 13 amino acids. The CDR3 coding sequence is TGTGCCAGCTGGCTGGACAGGGGTACTGAAGCTTTCTTT. The encoded protein is CASWLDRGTEAFF.

This clone showed up just a few times. This chain joins TRBV7-2 and TRBJ1-5, with unresolved D. With 6 bases removed from V and 3 bases from J, the gap between germline ends came to 12 bases. Germline V gene sequence: CDR1 SGHTA, CDR2 FQGNSA. The CDR3 length is 14 residues. CDR3 DNA: TGTGCCAGCAGTTTAACAGACACCAATCAGCCCCAGCATTTT. Protein sequence: CASSLTDTNQPQHF.

This chain links TRBV28 with TRBJ2-5, with a tentative D call TRBD2 (5 bases). The length of the CDR3 is 11 residues. Trimming cost V 2 bases and J 7 bases, with 5 bases left between them. The germline V gene has CDR1 MDHEN and CDR2 SYDVKM. CDR3 protein: CASSLAGTQYF. CDR3 sequence (DNA): TGTGCCAGCAGTTTAGCGGGGACCCAGTACTTC.

CDR3 nucleotides: TGTGCCAGCAGCCCCCAGACTGAGGCCACCGGGGAGCTGTTTTTT. It encodes CASSPQTEATGELFF. This rearrangement joins TRBV7-3 to TRBJ2-2, with unresolved D. The CDR3 totals 15 residues. V dropped 5 bases and J dropped 4 bases, with 14 bases sitting between them. Germline V gene data show CDR1 as SGHTA and CDR2 as FQGTGA.

The rearrangement links TRBV15 to TRBJ2-5; 10 bases agree with TRBD2. This CDR3 has 16 residues. The junction had 4 bases not matched to a gene; V was cut back by 0 bases and J by 3 bases. Germline-derived CDR1 and CDR2 are LNHNV and YYDKDF (reference sequence). The CDR3 here is CATSRDRTSGEETQYF. Written as DNA, the CDR3 is TGTGCCACCAGCAGAGACCGGACTAGCGGAGAAGAGACCCAGTACTTC.

V gene TRBV5-4 combines with J gene TRBJ1-1; 7 bases line up with TRBD1. The germline gives CDR1 SGHNT, CDR2 YYREEE (reference sequence). V dropped 2 bases and J dropped 1; count of bases not matched to a gene: 14. This CDR3 region has 18 residues. The CDR3 region has the DNA TGTGCCAGCAGCTTTAACAACACAGGGGCCTCAAAGAACACTGAAGCTTTCTTT. Protein product: CASSFNNTGASKNTEAFF.

This rearrangement joins TRBV18 to TRBJ2-1; tentatively, D is TRBD1 (5 bases). Deletions cut 2 bases from V and 4 bases from J, with 9 bases between. This CDR3 is 14 amino acids long. Germline V lookup: CDR1 KGHSH, CDR2 LQKENI. The CDR3 bases are TGTGCCAGCTCACCAGAGACAGAGTACAATGAGCAGTTCTTC. It specifies CASSPETEYNEQFF.

The V gene is TRBV10-3, the J gene TRBJ2-5, with 10 bases that match TRBD2. J gave up 3 bases and V 7 bases, and 5 bases lay outside the gene matches. Germline CDR1 and CDR2: ENHRY and SYGVKD. This CDR3 comprises 14 residues. CDR3: CAITASGGKETQYF. For the CDR3, the DNA is TGTGCCATCACGGCTAGCGGGGGCAAAGAGACCCAGTACTTC.

In its sample, this clone was seen once. V gene TRBV9 combines with J gene TRBJ1-3; possible D gene TRBD1, 6 bases. Germline V gene lookup returns CDR1 SGDLS and CDR2 YYNGEE. The CDR3 spans 16 residues. Trimming pared 4 bases from V and 4 bases from J, leaving 18 bases between. The DNA for the CDR3 is TGTGCCAGCAGCCCGGGGACACTAACAACCGGAAACACCATATATTTT. Amino acids: CASSPGTLTTGNTIYF.

This chain uses TRBV29-1 with TRBJ1-4; perhaps TRBD1 as D (5 bases). The V gene lost 4 bases and the J gene lost 5 bases, with 11 bases spanning the gap. Germline values: CDR1 SQVTM, CDR2 ANQGSEA. The CDR3 sequence is 13 residues long. The CDR3 loop is CSVGVDTNEKLFF. Here the CDR3 DNA reads TGCAGCGTTGGTGTGGACACGAATGAAAAACTGTTTTTT.

The chain has TRBV7-2 and TRBJ2-7; TRBD2 matches 13 bases. The J segment lost 7 bases and the V segment lost 6 bases, leaving 15 bases of the junction unmatched. This CDR3 region has 17 residues. In germline, CDR1 is SGHTA, CDR2 FQGNSA. The DNA for the CDR3 is TGTGCCAGCAGGATGTCACTAGGGGGACTAGCGGGGTATGAGCAGTACTTC. It yields the protein CASRMSLGGLAGYEQYF.

In its sample, this clone was seen a few times. The chain uses TRBV7-8 and TRBJ2-7, with 10 positions matching TRBD2. Unmatched junction bases numbered 5, after V lost 6 bases and J lost 3 bases. There are 14 residues in the CDR3. Germline CDR1 is SGHVS and CDR2 is FQNEAQ. CDR3 loop: CASRSGREYYEQYF. Here the CDR3 DNA reads TGTGCCAGCAGGAGCGGGAGGGAATACTACGAGCAGTACTTC.

The chain employs TRBV28 and TRBJ1-2; D is ambiguous. This CDR3 region has 13 residues. Germline values: CDR1 MDHEN, CDR2 SYDVKM. V dropped 5 bases and J dropped 5 bases, with 12 bases sitting between them. CDR3 sequence (DNA): TGTGCCAGCAGTGATCCGGGTTATTATGGCTACACCTTC. Its protein is CASSDPGYYGYTF.

The chain employs TRBV12-5 and TRBJ2-5; D not resolved. Germline V gene lookup returns CDR1 LGHNT and CDR2 FRNRAP. This CDR3 has 11 amino acids. Deletions cut 7 bases from V and 5 bases from J, with 8 bases between. CDR3 protein: CASAYAETQYF. CDR3 DNA: TGTGCTAGTGCTTACGCGGAGACCCAGTACTTC.

The J gene is TRBJ1-2, the V gene TRBV19; TRBD1 agrees at 8 bases. This CDR3 contains 16 residues. Germline V gene data show CDR1 as LNHDA and CDR2 as SQIVND (reference sequence). Trimming took 4 bases from V and 0 from J; bases not matched to a gene: 7. CDR3 sequence (DNA): TGTGCCAGTAGTAATAGGGGACAGGAAACTAACTATGGCTACACCTTC. As protein: CASSNRGQETNYGYTF.

The chain carries TRBV29-1 and TRBJ2-3, with D perhaps TRBD2 (6 bases). CDR1 is SQVTM, CDR2 ANQGSEA, per germline. V lost 4 bases to trimming and J lost 0 bases, with 14 bases between them. The CDR3 covers 15 residues. The CDR3 protein is CSVAHRGGSTDTQYF. The CDR3 DNA reads as TGCAGCGTTGCCCACAGAGGAGGGAGCACAGATACGCAGTATTTT.

Comment on this clone: Other DNA sequences in the same sample also yield this CDR3. The V call is TRBV7-3, the J call TRBJ1-2, with a possible D match to TRBD1 (6 bases). The CDR3 contains 13 residues. The V and J ends lost 5 bases and 2 bases respectively, with 9 bases between them. Germline CDR1 SGHTA, CDR2 FQGTGA. CDR3 residues: CASSPDRNYGYTF. The CDR3 DNA is TGTGCCAGCAGCCCCGACAGGAACTATGGCTACACCTTC.